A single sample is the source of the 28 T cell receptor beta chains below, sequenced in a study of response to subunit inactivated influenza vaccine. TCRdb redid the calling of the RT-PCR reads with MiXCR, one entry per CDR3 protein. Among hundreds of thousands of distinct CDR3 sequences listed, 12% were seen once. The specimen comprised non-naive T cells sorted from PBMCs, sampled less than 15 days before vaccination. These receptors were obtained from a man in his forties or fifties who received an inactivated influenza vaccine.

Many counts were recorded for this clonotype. The CDR3 loop is CSASYFMVSGLDEQYF. As DNA, the CDR3 is TGCAGTGCTAGTTATTTTATGGTATCGGGGCTCGACGAGCAGTACTTC. The chain has TRBV20-1 and TRBJ2-7, with D possibly being TRBD1 or TRBD2 (5 bases each). V was trimmed by 3 bases and J by 5 bases, leaving 23 bases between them. In germline, CDR1 is DFQATT, CDR2 SNEGSKA (reference sequence). CDR3 length equals 16 residues.

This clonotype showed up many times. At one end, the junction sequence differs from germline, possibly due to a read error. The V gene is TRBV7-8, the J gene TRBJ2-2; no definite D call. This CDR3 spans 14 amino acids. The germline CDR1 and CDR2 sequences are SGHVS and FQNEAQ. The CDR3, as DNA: TGCGCCAGCAGCTTTGGAGAGCCCACCGGGGAGCTGTTTTTT. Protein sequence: CASSFGEPTGELFF.

The CDR3 DNA reads as TGTGCCAGCAGTTACTCGGACACCTCCTACGAGCAGTACTTC. As protein: CASSYSDTSYEQYF. This chain links TRBV6-5 with TRBJ2-7, with D possibly matching TRBD1 (5 bases). Germline V CDR1 and CDR2: MNHEY, SVGAGI. V was trimmed by 0 bases and J by 0 bases, leaving 6 bases between them. There are 14 residues in the CDR3.

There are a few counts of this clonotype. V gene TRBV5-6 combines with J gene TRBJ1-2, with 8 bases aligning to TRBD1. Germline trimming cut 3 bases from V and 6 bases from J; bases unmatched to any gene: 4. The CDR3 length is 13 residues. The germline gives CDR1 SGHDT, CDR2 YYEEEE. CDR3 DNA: TGTGCCAGCAGCTCGACAGGGGCTGATGGCTACACCTTC. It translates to CASSSTGADGYTF.

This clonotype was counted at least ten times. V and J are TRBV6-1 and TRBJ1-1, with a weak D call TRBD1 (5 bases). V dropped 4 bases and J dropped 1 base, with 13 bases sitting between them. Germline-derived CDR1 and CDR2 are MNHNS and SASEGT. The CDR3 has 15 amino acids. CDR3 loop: CASSARRAGNTEAFF. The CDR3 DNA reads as TGTGCCAGCAGTGCACGCAGGGCCGGGAACACTGAAGCTTTCTTT.

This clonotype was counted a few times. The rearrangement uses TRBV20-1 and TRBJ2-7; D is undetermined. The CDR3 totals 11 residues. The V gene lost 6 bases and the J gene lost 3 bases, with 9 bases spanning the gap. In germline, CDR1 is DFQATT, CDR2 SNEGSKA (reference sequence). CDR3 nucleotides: TGCAGTGCCGTTCGAGGCTACGAGCAGTACTTC. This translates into CSAVRGYEQYF.

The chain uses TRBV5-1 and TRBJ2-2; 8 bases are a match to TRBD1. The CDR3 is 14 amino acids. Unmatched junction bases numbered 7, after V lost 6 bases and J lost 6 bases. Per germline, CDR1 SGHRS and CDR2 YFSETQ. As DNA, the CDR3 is TGCGCCAGCATGGACAGGGTCAACCCCGGGGAGCTGTTTTTT. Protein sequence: CASMDRVNPGELFF.

The CDR3 bases are TGTGCCTGGAGTATGGGGAACGGGATCACTGAAGCTTTCTTT. Protein: CAWSMGNGITEAFF. The rearrangement joins TRBV30 to TRBJ1-1; D remains ambiguous. Germline lookup yields CDR1 GTSNPN and CDR2 SVGIG (reference sequence). This CDR3 is 14 amino acids long. V was clipped by 2 bases and J by 4 bases, with 14 bases between them.

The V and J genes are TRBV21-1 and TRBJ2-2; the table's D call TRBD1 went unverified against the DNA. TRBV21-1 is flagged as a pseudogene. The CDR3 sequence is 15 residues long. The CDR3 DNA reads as TGTGCCAGCAGCGACCGACAGGGCGGGACCGGGGAGCTGTTTTTT. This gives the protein CASSDRQGGTGELFF.

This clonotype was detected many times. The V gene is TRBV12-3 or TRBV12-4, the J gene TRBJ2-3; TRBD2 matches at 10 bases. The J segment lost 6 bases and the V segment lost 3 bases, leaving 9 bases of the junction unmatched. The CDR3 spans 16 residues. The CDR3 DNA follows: TGTGCCAGCAGTTTTTGGAGCGGGGGGGCATCGGATACGCAGTATTTT. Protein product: CASSFWSGGASDTQYF.

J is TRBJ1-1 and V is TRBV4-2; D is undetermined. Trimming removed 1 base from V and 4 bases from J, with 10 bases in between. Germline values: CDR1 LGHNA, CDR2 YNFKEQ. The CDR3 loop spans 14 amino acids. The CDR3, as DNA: TGTGCCAGCAGCCAAGTTGAGGGAGTCACTGAAGCTTTCTTT. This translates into CASSQVEGVTEAFF.

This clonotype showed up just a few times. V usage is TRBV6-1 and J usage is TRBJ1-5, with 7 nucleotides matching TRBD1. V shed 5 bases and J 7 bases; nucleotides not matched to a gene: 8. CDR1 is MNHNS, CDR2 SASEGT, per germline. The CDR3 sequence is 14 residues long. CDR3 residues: CASSRRQGRQPQHF. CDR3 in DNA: TGTGCCAGCAGTCGCAGACAGGGAAGGCAGCCCCAGCATTTT.

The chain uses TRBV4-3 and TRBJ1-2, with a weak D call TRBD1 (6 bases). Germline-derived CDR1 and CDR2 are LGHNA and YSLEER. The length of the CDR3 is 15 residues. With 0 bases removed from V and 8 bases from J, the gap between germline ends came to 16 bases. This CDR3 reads CASSQDPRGGRGYTF. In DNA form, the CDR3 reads TGCGCCAGCAGCCAAGATCCCAGGGGCGGACGGGGCTACACCTTC.

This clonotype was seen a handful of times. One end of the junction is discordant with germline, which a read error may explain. The CDR3 is CASSSSASGGF. CDR3 nucleotide sequence: TGTGCCAGCAGTTCTAGCGCTAGCGGGGGATTC. The V and J genes are TRBV28 and TRBJ2-7; 10 nucleotides align to TRBD2. This CDR3 has 11 residues. The germline gives CDR1 MDHEN, CDR2 SYDVKM.

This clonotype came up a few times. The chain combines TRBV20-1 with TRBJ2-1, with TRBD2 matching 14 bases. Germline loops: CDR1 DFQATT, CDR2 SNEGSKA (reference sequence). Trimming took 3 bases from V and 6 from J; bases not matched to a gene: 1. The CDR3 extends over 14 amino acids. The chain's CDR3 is CSARGLAGVNEQFF. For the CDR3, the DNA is TGCAGTGCTAGGGGACTAGCGGGAGTCAATGAGCAGTTCTTC.

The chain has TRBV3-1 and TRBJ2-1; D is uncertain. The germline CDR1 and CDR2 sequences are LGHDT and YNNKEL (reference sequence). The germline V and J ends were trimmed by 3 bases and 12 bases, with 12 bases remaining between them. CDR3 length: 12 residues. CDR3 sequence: CASSQGSFGQFF. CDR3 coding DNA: TGTGCCAGCAGCCAGGGGTCCTTTGGGCAGTTCTTC.

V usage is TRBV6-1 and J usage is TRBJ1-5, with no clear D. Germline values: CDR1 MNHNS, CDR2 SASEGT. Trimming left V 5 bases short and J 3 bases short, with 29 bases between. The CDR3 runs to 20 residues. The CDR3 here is CASSKRVPNSAGILNQPQHF. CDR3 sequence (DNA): TGTGCCAGCAGTAAAAGGGTGCCTAACTCAGCCGGGATCCTCAATCAGCCCCAGCATTTT.

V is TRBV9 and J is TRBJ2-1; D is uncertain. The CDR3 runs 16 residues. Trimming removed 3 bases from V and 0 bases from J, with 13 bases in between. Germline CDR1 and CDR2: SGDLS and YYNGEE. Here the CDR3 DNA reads TGTGCCAGCAGCGGCCACATGTTGGGCTCCTACAATGAGCAGTTCTTC. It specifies CASSGHMLGSYNEQFF.

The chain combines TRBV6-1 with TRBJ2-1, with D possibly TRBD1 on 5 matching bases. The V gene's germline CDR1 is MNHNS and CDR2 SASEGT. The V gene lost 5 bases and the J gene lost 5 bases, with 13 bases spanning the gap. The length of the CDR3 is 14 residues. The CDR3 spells CASSPPRQNNEQFF. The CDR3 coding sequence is TGTGCCAGCAGTCCGCCTCGACAGAACAATGAGCAGTTCTTC.

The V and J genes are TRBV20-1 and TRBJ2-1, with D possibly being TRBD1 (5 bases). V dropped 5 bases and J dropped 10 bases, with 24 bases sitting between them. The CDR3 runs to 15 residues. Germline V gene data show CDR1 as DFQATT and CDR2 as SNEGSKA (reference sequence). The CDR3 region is CSAPNYDLGRKEQFF. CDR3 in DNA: TGCAGTGCTCCTAACTACGATCTGGGGCGAAAGGAGCAGTTCTTC.

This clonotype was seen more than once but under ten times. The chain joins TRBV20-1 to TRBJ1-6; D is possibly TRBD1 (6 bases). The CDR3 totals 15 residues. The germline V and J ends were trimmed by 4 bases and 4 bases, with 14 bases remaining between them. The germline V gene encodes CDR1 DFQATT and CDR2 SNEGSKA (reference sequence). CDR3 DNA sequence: TGCAGTGCTAACGACCGGCAGGGGTATAATTCACCCCTCCACTTT. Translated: CSANDRQGYNSPLHF.

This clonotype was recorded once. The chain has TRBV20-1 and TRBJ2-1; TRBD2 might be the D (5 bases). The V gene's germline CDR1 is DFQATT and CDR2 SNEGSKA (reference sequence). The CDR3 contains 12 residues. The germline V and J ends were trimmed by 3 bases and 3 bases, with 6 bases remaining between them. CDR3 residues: CSASTSYNEQFF. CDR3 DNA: TGCAGTGCTAGCACTAGCTACAATGAGCAGTTCTTC.

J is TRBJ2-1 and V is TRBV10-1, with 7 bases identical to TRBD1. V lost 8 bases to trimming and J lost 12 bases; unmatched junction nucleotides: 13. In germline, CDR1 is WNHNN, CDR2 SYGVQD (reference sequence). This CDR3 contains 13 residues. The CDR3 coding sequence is TGCGCCAGCGGGACAGCGATGGTTGCGGGGCAGTTCTTC. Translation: CASGTAMVAGQFF.

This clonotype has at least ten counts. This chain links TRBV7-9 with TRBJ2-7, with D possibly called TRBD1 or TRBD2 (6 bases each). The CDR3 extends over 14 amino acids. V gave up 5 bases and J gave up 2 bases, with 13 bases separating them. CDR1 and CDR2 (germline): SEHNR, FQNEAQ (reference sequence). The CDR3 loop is CASSPGARTYEQYF. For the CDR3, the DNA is TGTGCCAGCAGCCCGGGGGCTAGGACCTACGAGCAGTACTTC.

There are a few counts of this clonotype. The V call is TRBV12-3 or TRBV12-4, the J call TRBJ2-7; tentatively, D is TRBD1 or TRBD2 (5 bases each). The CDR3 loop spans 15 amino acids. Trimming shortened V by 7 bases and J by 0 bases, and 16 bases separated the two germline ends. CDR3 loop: CASTPKEGLSYEQYF. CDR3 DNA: TGTGCCAGCACCCCAAAAGAGGGGCTCTCCTACGAGCAGTACTTC.

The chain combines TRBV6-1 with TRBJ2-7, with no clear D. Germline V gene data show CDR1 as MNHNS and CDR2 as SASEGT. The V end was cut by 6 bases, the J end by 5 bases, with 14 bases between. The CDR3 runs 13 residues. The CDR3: CASRETVKDEQYF. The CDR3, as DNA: TGTGCCAGCAGGGAGACTGTAAAGGACGAGCAGTACTTC.

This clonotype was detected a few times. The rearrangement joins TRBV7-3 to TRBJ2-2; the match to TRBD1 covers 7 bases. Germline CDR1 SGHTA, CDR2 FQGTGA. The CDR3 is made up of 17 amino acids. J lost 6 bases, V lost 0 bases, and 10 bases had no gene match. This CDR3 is CASSLTGDRLVAGELFF. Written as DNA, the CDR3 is TGTGCCAGCAGCTTAACTGGGGACAGACTGGTGGCCGGGGAGCTGTTTTTT.

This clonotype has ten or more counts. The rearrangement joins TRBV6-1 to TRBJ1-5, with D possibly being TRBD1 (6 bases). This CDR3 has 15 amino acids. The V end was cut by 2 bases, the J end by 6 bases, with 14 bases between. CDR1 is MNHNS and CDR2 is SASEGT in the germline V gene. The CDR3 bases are TGTGCCAGCAGTGAAATGATGTGGGGGGCTCAGCCCCAGCATTTT. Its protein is CASSEMMWGAQPQHF.